This entry concerns a single T cell receptor (beta chain). These data come from a study of blood T cell repertoires in COVID-19. Study summary: The United States, Italy and Spain were the sources of the acute and convalescent COVID-19 samples. From T cells, B-cell-depleted T cells, or PBMCs came the material, which was cDNA or gDNA.

In the authors' methods: Amplifying reference gene primers gave estimates of nucleated cell counts. Some clones are missing from TCRdb's copy, which holds only in-frame ones; the method was immunoSEQ multiplex PCR. That table is the source of V, J and clone size, and D and trimming were worked out from the DNA. The profile covers some 170,000 clones, with 82% appearing a single time and roughly 9.1% taken by the ten largest. Looked up from germline, CDR1 is SGHRS and CDR2 is YFSETQ. The V end lost 0 bases, the J end lost 0 bases, and 12 bases lay between the germline ends. The CDR3 is 16 residues long.

This rearrangement joins TRBV5-1 to TRBJ1-1, with D possibly TRBD1 on 6 matching bases. Sequencing was carried out using peripheral blood. The TCR sequence derives from a woman between 70 and 85 years old with acute or convalescent COVID-19. The CDR3 loop is CASSLEGGLMNTEAFF. For the CDR3, the DNA is TGCGCCAGCAGCTTGGAAGGGGGACTAATGAACACTGAAGCTTTCTTT. Drawing the rest from reference TRBV5-1 and TRBJ1-1, the complete variable domain is KAGVTQTPRYLIKTRGQQVTLSCSPISGHRSVSWYQQTPGQGLQFLFEYFSETQRNKGNFPGRFSGRQFSNSRSEMNVSTLELGDSALYLCASSLEGGLMNTEAFFGQGTRLTVV.